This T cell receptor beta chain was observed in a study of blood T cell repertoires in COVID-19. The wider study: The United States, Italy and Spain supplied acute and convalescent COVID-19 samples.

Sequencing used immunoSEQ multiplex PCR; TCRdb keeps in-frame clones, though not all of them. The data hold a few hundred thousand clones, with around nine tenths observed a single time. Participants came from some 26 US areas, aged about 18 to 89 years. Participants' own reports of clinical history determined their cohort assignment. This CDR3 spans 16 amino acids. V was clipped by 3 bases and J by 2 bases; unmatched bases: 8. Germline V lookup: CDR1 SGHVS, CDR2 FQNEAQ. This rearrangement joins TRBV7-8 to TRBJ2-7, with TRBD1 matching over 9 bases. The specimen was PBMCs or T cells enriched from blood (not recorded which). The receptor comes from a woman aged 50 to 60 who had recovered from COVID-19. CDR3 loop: CASSLPRDRETYEQYF. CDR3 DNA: TGTGCCAGCAGCTTGCCCCGGGACAGGGAAACCTACGAGCAGTACTTC.